These 5 T cell receptor beta chains were sequenced from one sample in a study of T cells in Graves' hyperthyroidism and ophthalmopathy (dated by TCRdb to between 2018 and 2020). The library was built by means of multiplex PCR. The reads were generated on an Illumina HiSeq 2000. The TCR beta CDR3 regions were amplified from RNA transcripts. A first-round RT-PCR of the TCR CDR3 used the HTBI primer set with the Qiagen OneStep RT-PCR kit. TCRdb itself trimmed the public reads at Q25 with fastp, ran MiXCR and retained productive beta chains. Entries are consolidated by CDR3 protein sequence, retaining the most common genes and DNA. The sample table contains about 710,000 distinct CDR3 sequences; only one count was recorded for around 15% of them. Jointly, the top ten make up under 10% of the sample. Sequenced sample: blood. Receptor source: a man younger than 30 with Graves' hyperthyroidism.

This clonotype turned up a few times. The rearrangement uses TRBV5-8 and TRBJ1-2; tentatively, D is TRBD1 (5 bases). V shed 1 base and J shed 5 bases, with 12 bases lying between them. CDR1 and CDR2 from the germline V gene are SGHTS and YDEGEE. The CDR3 contains 14 residues. The CDR3 bases are TGTGCCAGCAGCTTGATCGCAGGGTTTTATGGCTACACCTTC. This gives the protein CASSLIAGFYGYTF.

In this sample, this clonotype turned up many times. The chain couples TRBV27 to TRBJ2-1; a weak D match, TRBD2 (6 bases). CDR3 length equals 15 residues. V shed 2 bases and J shed 2 bases, with 10 bases lying between them. Germline CDR1 reads MNHEY; CDR2 reads SMNVEV (reference sequence). CDR3 in amino acids: CASSLVRTTYNEQFF. For the CDR3, the DNA is TGTGCCAGCAGTTTAGTTCGGACTACCTACAATGAGCAGTTCTTC.

DNA for the CDR3: TGTGCCAGCAGTTACTCGATGAGGGGGCCCGGTGGCTACACCTTC. This sequence encodes CASSYSMRGPGGYTF. The V gene is TRBV6-6, the J gene TRBJ1-2, with 7 bases identical to TRBD1. J gave up 7 bases and V 0 bases, and 8 bases lay outside the gene matches. The CDR3 sequence is 15 residues long. CDR1 and CDR2 (germline): MNHNY, SVGAGI (reference sequence).

This clonotype has at least ten counts. This sequence joins TRBV20-1 and TRBJ2-7; TRBD1 aligns across 7 bases. CDR3 length: 13 amino acids. The V gene end was trimmed by 6 bases and the J gene end by 2 bases; junction bases not matched to a gene: 7. CDR1 is DFQATT and CDR2 is SNEGSKA in the germline V gene (reference sequence). CDR3 coding DNA: TGCAGTGCGGGACACAGGGGAACCTACGAGCAGTACTTC. Amino acids: CSAGHRGTYEQYF.

This clonotype was observed a few times. A read error is likely, as this CDR3 ends without the conserved phenylalanine or tryptophan. The J gene is TRBJ2-7, the V gene TRBV7-8; TRBD2 matches at 8 bases. CDR1 is SGHVS, CDR2 FQNEAQ, per germline. V lost 4 bases, J lost 5 bases, and 16 bases stayed unmatched. The CDR3 runs 17 residues. This CDR3 is CASSSPRSGSGSHEQYL. The DNA of the CDR3 is TGTGCCAGCAGCTCCCCCCGTTCGGGAAGCGGGAGCCACGAGCAGTACCTC.